Shown below are 10 T cell receptor beta chains from a single sample sequenced in a study of blood T cells in healthy people across ages (dated by TCRdb to between 2014 and 2016). Libraries were prepared through 5' RACE. The sequencer was an Illumina HiSeq 2500. The second PCR ran for about 6 to 12 cycles and used a J-beta primer mix along with a sample-barcoded 5' primer. TCRdb passed the public sequencing reads through fastp at Q25 and MiXCR, retaining productive beta sequences. Rows with a matching CDR3 protein are joined into one entry that keeps the most common DNA and genes. The sample table lists roughly 1,500,000 distinct CDR3 sequences, about 43% of them with a count of one. The ten largest clones take up 7.9% of the sample. Material: blood. These receptors all stem from a woman aged 18-29 years in good health.

The genes are TRBV12-3 or TRBV12-4 and TRBJ2-1; tentative D call: TRBD2 (5 bases). The CDR3 is 14 amino acids. V lost 4 bases and J 8 bases, leaving 15 bases between the germline ends. CDR3 coding DNA: TGTGCCAGCAGTTACCGGGGTTATAGGGATGAGCAGTTCTTC. Translating it yields CASSYRGYRDEQFF.

This clonotype was seen only a few times. The DNA of the CDR3 is TGTGCCAGCGAGGGTAGCGGGGCCCTAGGTGAGCAGTTCTTC. This codes for CASEGSGALGEQFF. The genes are TRBV27 and TRBJ2-1, with 8 positions matching TRBD2. The CDR3 totals 14 residues. Germline assignment: CDR1 MNHEY and CDR2 SMNVEV (reference sequence). V was pared by 8 bases and J by 9 bases, with 12 bases of the junction left unmatched.

This chain links TRBV24-1 with TRBJ2-1; perhaps TRBD2 as D (5 bases). CDR3 length: 12 residues. From germline, CDR1 is KGHDR and CDR2 SFDVKD. Trimming shortened V by 4 bases and J by 10 bases, and 10 bases separated the two germline ends. In nucleotides, the CDR3 is TGTGCCACCAGTGAGAATACGGGGGAGCAGTTCTTC. Amino acids: CATSENTGEQFF.

The chain employs TRBV20-1 and TRBJ2-7, with TRBD2 identical over 11 bases. V trimming: 3 bases; J trimming: 10 bases; junction bases outside the gene matches: 5. This CDR3 region has 12 residues. Per germline, CDR1 DFQATT and CDR2 SNEGSKA (reference sequence). CDR3 sequence (DNA): TGCAGTGCTAGGACTAGCGGGGCCGCCCAGTACTTC. As protein: CSARTSGAAQYF.

This chain joins TRBV27 and TRBJ1-2; D remains ambiguous. Deletions cut 10 bases from V and 6 bases from J, with 9 bases between. The CDR3 length is 10 residues. Per germline, CDR1 MNHEY and CDR2 SMNVEV (reference sequence). CDR3 amino acids: CANPGNGYTF. CDR3 nucleotide sequence: TGTGCCAACCCTGGCAATGGCTACACCTTC.

In this sample, this clonotype turned up a few times. This chain connects TRBV7-2 to TRBJ2-1, with 13 positions matching TRBD2. The length of the CDR3 is 14 residues. The trim removed 6 bases at V and 5 bases at J, leaving 1 base unmatched. Germline V gene lookup returns CDR1 SGHTA and CDR2 FQGNSA. The CDR3, as DNA: TGTGCCAGCAGAGGGACTAGCGGGAACAATGAGCAGTTCTTC. The encoded protein is CASRGTSGNNEQFF.

In its sample, this clonotype was seen a few times. The chain carries TRBV5-1 and TRBJ2-4, with 12 bases identical to TRBD1. The junction had 11 bases not matched to a gene; V was cut back by 2 bases and J by 14 bases. This CDR3 has 15 amino acids. The V gene's germline CDR1 is SGHRS and CDR2 YFSETQ. The CDR3 sequence: CASSFGDTGTGGEYF. CDR3 DNA sequence: TGCGCCAGCAGCTTTGGCGACACCGGGACAGGGGGCGAGTACTTC.

The sample holds a few counts of this clonotype. The chain couples TRBV25-1 to TRBJ2-1, with TRBD2 identical over 9 bases. V dropped 5 bases and J dropped 6; count of bases not matched to a gene: 5. The CDR3 is made up of 14 amino acids. Germline values: CDR1 MGHDK, CDR2 SYGVNS. The CDR3 loop reads CASSPRGGANEQFF. Here the CDR3 DNA reads TGTGCCAGCAGTCCCCGCGGGGGGGCCAATGAGCAGTTCTTC.

The V and J genes are TRBV12-3 or TRBV12-4 and TRBJ2-2, with D possibly TRBD2 on 6 matching bases. V shed 8 bases and J shed 4 bases, with 14 bases lying between them. The CDR3 spans 14 residues. The CDR3 region is CASEAGWSTGELFF. DNA for the CDR3: TGTGCCAGCGAGGCGGGGTGGAGCACCGGGGAGCTGTTTTTT.

This chain connects TRBV20-1 to TRBJ2-1; 10 nucleotides line up with TRBD2. The CDR3 length is 18 residues. CDR1 is DFQATT and CDR2 is SNEGSKA in the germline V gene (reference sequence). Trimming cost V 5 bases and J 0 bases; bases outside gene matches: 13. The chain's CDR3 is CSALPGLAHPSSYNEQFF. Written as DNA, the CDR3 is TGCAGTGCTCTCCCGGGACTAGCGCACCCTAGCTCCTACAATGAGCAGTTCTTC.